A single T cell receptor beta chain is shown here with its context. Use of 60 Vbeta and 13 Jbeta primers characterized the PCR. The method was immunoSEQ multiplex PCR; TCRdb's version includes in-frame clones alone and lacks a portion of them. The top ten clones hold about 5% of a sample with more than 85,000 clones, around 80% of them seen once. This sample was taken from a study of cytomegalovirus exposure and HLA in healthy donors. CDR1 is SGHTA and CDR2 is FQGNSA in the germline V gene. There are 16 residues in the CDR3. V shed 5 bases and J 5 bases; nucleotides not matched to a gene: 6. The specimen sequenced was PBMCs. The chain uses TRBV7-2 and TRBJ2-3; TRBD2 matches 14 bases. The origin of this receptor is a male donor in good health and CMV-seronegative. The CDR3 coding sequence is TGTGCCAGCAGCCCGGGACTAGCGGGGGTCGGAGATACGCAGTATTTT. Residues: CASSPGLAGVGDTQYF. The full variable domain, completed using reference TRBV7-2 and TRBJ2-3, is GAGVSQSPSNKVTEKGKDVELRCDPISGHTALYWYRQSLGQGLEFLIYFQGNSAPDKSGLPSDRFSAERTGGSVSTLTIQRTQQEDSAVYLCASSPGLAGVGDTQYFGPGTRLTVL.